The 12 T cell receptor beta chains below all came from one sample that was sequenced in a study of shared T cell receptors in the human thymus. Measured with immunoSEQ multiplex PCR; TCRdb has only the in-frame clones, and not every one. The sample consists of roughly 560,000 clones, about 80% of them appearing once. These data were also filed under a second study, of human thymus T cells.

The sequencing sample was made of thymocytes. These receptors were obtained from a boy less than two years old with a congenital heart defect.

This clone appeared a single time. The chain recombines TRBV28 with TRBJ2-4; perhaps TRBD2 as D (6 bases). Germline CDR1 reads MDHEN; CDR2 reads SYDVKM. The CDR3 consists of 12 residues. V was pared by 7 bases and J by 9 bases, with 13 bases between. Here the CDR3 DNA reads TGTGCCAGCACCAGGAGGAGGGGCATTCAGTACTTC. Its translation is CASTRRRGIQYF.

The V and J genes are TRBV7-8 and TRBJ2-7; tentatively, D is TRBD2 (5 bases). V shed 5 bases and J shed 3 bases, with 20 bases lying between them. The CDR3 loop spans 16 amino acids. Germline CDR1 is SGHVS and CDR2 is FQNEAQ. CDR3 in DNA: TGTGCCAGCAGCCCCGAGGGCCGGGGTATTATCTACGAGCAGTACTTC. This gives the protein CASSPEGRGIIYEQYF. Full variable domain (remainder filled in from reference TRBV7-8 and TRBJ2-7): GAGVSQSPRYKVAKRGQDVALRCDPISGHVSLFWYQQALGQGPEFLTYFQNEAQLDKSGLPSDRFFAERPEGSVSTLKIQRTQQEDSAVYLCASSPEGRGIIYEQYFGPGTRLTVT.

CDR3 protein: CASRAVHTGSSYEQYF. The CDR3 nucleotides read TGCGCCAGCAGAGCAGTACACACGGGGAGCTCCTACGAGCAGTACTTC. The chain couples TRBV5-1 to TRBJ2-7; tentative D call: TRBD2 (5 bases). With 5 bases removed from V and 0 bases from J, the gap between germline ends came to 18 bases. The CDR3 consists of 16 residues. Per the germline V gene, CDR1 is SGHRS and CDR2 is YFSETQ.

V and J are TRBV6-6 and TRBJ2-1; TRBD2 matches at 8 bases. CDR1 is MNHNY and CDR2 is SVGAGI in the germline V gene (reference sequence). The CDR3 sequence is 15 residues long. After removal of 6 bases from V and 1 base from J, the junction contained 5 bases not matched to a gene. The CDR3 region has the DNA TGTGCCAGCAGAACCCTAGCGGGTTCCTACAATGAGCAGTTCTTC. Its protein is CASRTLAGSYNEQFF.

This clone was seen a handful of times. The V and J genes are TRBV11-3 and TRBJ1-4; maybe TRBD1 (5 bases). V lost 1 base to trimming and J lost 8 bases, with 14 bases between them. From germline, CDR1 is SGHNT and CDR2 YENEEA. The CDR3 is 15 amino acids. The CDR3 protein is CASSLGSRRGEKLFF. CDR3 nucleotides: TGTGCCAGCAGCTTAGGGAGCCGACGGGGGGAAAAACTGTTTTTT. The complete variable domain, with remaining parts taken from reference TRBV11-3 and TRBJ1-4, reads EAGVVQSPRYKIIEKKQPVAFWCNPISGHNTLYWYLQNLGQGPELLIRYENEEAVDDSQLPKDRFSAERLKGVDSTLKIQPAELGDSAVYLCASSLGSRRGEKLFFGSGTQLSVL.

V and J are TRBV27 and TRBJ2-5, with 10 bases aligning to TRBD2. The V and J ends lost 7 bases and 3 bases, in that order; junction bases with no gene match: 5. This CDR3 is 14 amino acids long. Germline V gene sequence: CDR1 MNHEY, CDR2 SMNVEV (reference sequence). CDR3 sequence: CASITLAGEETQYF. The CDR3 nucleotides read TGTGCCAGCATTACCCTAGCGGGAGAAGAGACCCAGTACTTC.

V usage is TRBV14 and J usage is TRBJ1-5; D perhaps matches TRBD1 (5 bases). CDR3 length: 14 amino acids. Trimming removed 2 bases from V and 3 bases from J, with 8 bases in between. From germline, CDR1 is SGHDN and CDR2 FVKESK. Written as DNA, the CDR3 is TGTGCCAGCAGCCAACAGGGATACAATCAGCCCCAGCATTTT. As protein: CASSQQGYNQPQHF.

The chain uses TRBV5-4 and TRBJ2-5; the match to TRBD2 covers 12 bases. The ends lost 0 bases at V and 4 bases at J; junction bases unmatched: 7. Germline V gives CDR1 SGHNT, CDR2 YYREEE (reference sequence). This CDR3 has 17 residues. The CDR3 DNA sequence: TGTGCCAGCAGCTTGGGCCTAGCGGGAGGGCCGGGAGAGACCCAGTACTTC. Its protein is CASSLGLAGGPGETQYF.

In DNA form, the CDR3 reads TGTGCCAGCAGTTTATGCCCGGGAGAGGGAAACTCTGGAAACACCATATATTTT. Translated: CASSLCPGEGNSGNTIYF. The chain recombines TRBV28 with TRBJ1-3; D ambiguous. This CDR3 spans 18 amino acids. Trimming took off 0 bases at V and 0 bases at J, with 15 bases between the two ends. From germline, CDR1 is MDHEN and CDR2 SYDVKM.

This sequence joins TRBV29-1 and TRBJ2-7; D gene ambiguous. V lost 1 base to trimming and J lost 0 bases, with 10 bases between them. The CDR3 covers 14 residues. Germline CDR1 is SQVTM and CDR2 is ANQGSEA. CDR3 nucleotide sequence: TGCAGCGTTGAAGTTTCCGTTAGCTCCTACGAGCAGTACTTC. As protein: CSVEVSVSSYEQYF.

J is TRBJ2-1 and V is TRBV4-1, with 9 bases identical to TRBD2. The junction had 7 bases not matched to a gene; V was cut back by 0 bases and J by 4 bases. From germline, CDR1 is MGHRA and CDR2 YSYEKL. CDR3 length equals 17 residues. DNA for the CDR3: TGCGCCAGCAGCCAAGATTCTCCGGGACTAGCTTACAATGAGCAGTTCTTC. Protein product: CASSQDSPGLAYNEQFF.

CDR3 nucleotides: TGTGCCAGCAGTGAAAAAACTAGCGGGAGTACCTACAATGAGCAGTTCTTC. Translated, it gives CASSEKTSGSTYNEQFF. The chain is built from TRBV2 and TRBJ2-1, with TRBD2 matching over 11 bases. Trimming took 2 bases from V and 2 from J; bases not matched to a gene: 5. Germline loops: CDR1 SNHLY, CDR2 FYNNEI. The CDR3 totals 17 residues.